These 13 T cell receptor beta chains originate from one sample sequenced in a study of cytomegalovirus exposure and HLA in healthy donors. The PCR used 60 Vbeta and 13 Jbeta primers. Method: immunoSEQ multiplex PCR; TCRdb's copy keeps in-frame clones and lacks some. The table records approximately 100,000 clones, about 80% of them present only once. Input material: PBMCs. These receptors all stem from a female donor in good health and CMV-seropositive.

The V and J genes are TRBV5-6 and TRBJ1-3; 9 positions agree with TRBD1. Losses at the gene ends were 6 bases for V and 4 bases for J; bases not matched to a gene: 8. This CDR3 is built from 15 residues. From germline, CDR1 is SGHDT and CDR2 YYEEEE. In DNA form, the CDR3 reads TGTGCCAGCAACGGACAGGGGTTAGCAGGAAACACCATATATTTT. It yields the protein CASNGQGLAGNTIYF.

CDR3: CASSPGTGGSGYTF. Written as DNA, the CDR3 is TGTGCCAGCAGCCCCGGGACAGGGGGCTCTGGCTACACCTTC. The chain has TRBV7-2 and TRBJ1-2; 12 positions agree with TRBD1. Germline-derived CDR1 and CDR2 are SGHTA and FQGNSA. V shed 5 bases, J shed 7 bases, and the junction held 5 bases outside the gene matches. This CDR3 has 14 residues.

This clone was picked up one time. The DNA for the CDR3 is TGTGCCAGCAGCTCACAGGGGGACTATGGCTACACCTTC. It specifies CASSSQGDYGYTF. The chain is built from TRBV5-6 and TRBJ1-2; 8 bases agree with TRBD1. The CDR3 has 13 residues. V gave up 3 bases and J gave up 3 bases; unmatched junction bases: 1. Germline V gives CDR1 SGHDT, CDR2 YYEEEE.

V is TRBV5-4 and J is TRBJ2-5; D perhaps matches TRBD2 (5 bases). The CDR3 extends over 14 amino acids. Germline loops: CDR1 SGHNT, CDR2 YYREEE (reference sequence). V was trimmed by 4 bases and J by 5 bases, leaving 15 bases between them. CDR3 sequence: CASSPPGLGETQYF. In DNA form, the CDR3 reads TGTGCCAGCAGCCCCCCCGGACTCGGGGAGACCCAGTACTTC.

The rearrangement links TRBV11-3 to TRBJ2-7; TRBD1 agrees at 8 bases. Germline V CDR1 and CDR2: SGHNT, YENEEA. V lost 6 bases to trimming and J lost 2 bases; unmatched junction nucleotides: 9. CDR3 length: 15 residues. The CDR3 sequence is CASRYVRTGPYEQYF. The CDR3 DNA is TGTGCCAGCAGGTACGTTCGGACAGGGCCCTACGAGCAGTACTTC.

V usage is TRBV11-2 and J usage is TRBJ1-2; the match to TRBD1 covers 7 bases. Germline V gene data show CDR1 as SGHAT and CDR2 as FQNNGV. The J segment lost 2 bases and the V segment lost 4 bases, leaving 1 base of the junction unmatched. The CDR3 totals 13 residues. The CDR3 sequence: CASSSGQNYGYTF. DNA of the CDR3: TGTGCCAGCAGCTCGGGACAGAACTATGGCTACACCTTC.

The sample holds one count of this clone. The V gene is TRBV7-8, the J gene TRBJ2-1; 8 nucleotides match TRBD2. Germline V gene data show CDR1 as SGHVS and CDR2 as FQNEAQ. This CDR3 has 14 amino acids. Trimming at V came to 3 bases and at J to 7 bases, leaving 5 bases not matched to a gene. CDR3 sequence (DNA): TGTGCCAGCAGCTTCCGGGAGGGCCGGAATGAGCAGTTCTTC. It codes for CASSFREGRNEQFF.

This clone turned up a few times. CDR3: CASRTATRGTEAFF. The DNA of the CDR3 is TGTGCCAGCAGAACGGCGACTAGGGGCACTGAAGCTTTCTTT. The rearrangement uses TRBV4-2 and TRBJ1-1, with D tentatively TRBD1 (5 bases). This CDR3 spans 14 amino acids. The V and J ends lost 6 bases and 4 bases respectively, with 15 bases between them. The V gene's germline CDR1 is LGHNA and CDR2 YNFKEQ.

CDR3 sequence reads: CASRDRGQGNTEAFF. Written as DNA, the CDR3 is TGTGCCAGCAGGGACAGGGGGCAGGGGAACACTGAAGCTTTCTTT. The rearrangement links TRBV6-1 to TRBJ1-1; 11 positions agree with TRBD1. After removal of 6 bases from V and 1 base from J, the junction contained 4 bases not matched to a gene. The CDR3 loop spans 15 amino acids. Per germline, CDR1 MNHNS and CDR2 SASEGT.

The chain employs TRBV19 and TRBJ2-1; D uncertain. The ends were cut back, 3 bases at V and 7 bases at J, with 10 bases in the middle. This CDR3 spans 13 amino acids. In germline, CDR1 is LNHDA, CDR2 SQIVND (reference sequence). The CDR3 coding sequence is TGTGCCAGTAGTATTGCTATGACAAATGAGCAGTTCTTC. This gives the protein CASSIAMTNEQFF.

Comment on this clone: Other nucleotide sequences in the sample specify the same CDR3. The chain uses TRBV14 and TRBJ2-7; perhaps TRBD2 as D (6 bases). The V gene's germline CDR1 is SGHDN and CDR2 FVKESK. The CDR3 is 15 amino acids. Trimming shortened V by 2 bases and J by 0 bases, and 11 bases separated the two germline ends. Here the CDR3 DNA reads TGTGCCAGCAGCCAATTTGGGGGGAACTCCTACGAGCAGTACTTC. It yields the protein CASSQFGGNSYEQYF.

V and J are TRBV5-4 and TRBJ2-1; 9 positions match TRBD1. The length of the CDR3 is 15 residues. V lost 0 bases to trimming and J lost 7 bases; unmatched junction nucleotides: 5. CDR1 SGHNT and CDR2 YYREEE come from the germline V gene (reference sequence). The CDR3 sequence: CASSLGTGGWNEQFF. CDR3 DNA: TGTGCCAGCAGCTTGGGTACAGGGGGCTGGAATGAGCAGTTCTTC.

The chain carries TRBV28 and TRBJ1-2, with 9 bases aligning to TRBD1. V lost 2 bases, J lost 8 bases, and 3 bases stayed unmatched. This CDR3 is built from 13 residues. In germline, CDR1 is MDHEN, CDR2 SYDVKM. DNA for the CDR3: TGTGCCAGCAGTTTAGGACAGGGGAGGGGCTACACCTTC. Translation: CASSLGQGRGYTF.